These 21 T cell receptor beta chains were sequenced from one sample in a study of cytomegalovirus exposure and HLA in healthy donors. PCR used 60 Vbeta primers and 13 Jbeta primers. Assay used: immunoSEQ multiplex PCR; TCRdb lists only in-frame clones, some missing. The sample records roughly 200,000 clones, approximately 86% being singletons. Sequenced material: PBMCs. Every receptor here comes from a woman aged 25 to 39 in good health and CMV-seronegative.

The V gene is TRBV5-1, the J gene TRBJ2-7; 9 nucleotides line up with TRBD1. Germline-derived CDR1 and CDR2 are SGHRS and YFSETQ. V dropped 2 bases and J dropped 2; count of bases not matched to a gene: 5. The CDR3 spans 15 residues. DNA for the CDR3: TGCGCCAGCAGCTTACGGACAGGGGAAGCCTACGAGCAGTACTTC. Its protein is CASSLRTGEAYEQYF.

The chain uses TRBV14 and TRBJ1-4; D gene ambiguous. CDR3 length: 15 amino acids. The V and J ends lost 0 bases and 7 bases respectively, with 12 bases between them. Germline-derived CDR1 and CDR2 are SGHDN and FVKESK. The CDR3 DNA reads as TGTGCCAGCAGCCAAGATTACAGCCCGCTTGAAAAACTGTTTTTT. It encodes CASSQDYSPLEKLFF.

The chain is built from TRBV5-1 and TRBJ2-7; TRBD1 matches at 10 bases. V was clipped by 3 bases and J by 6 bases; unmatched bases: 6. Germline V CDR1 and CDR2: SGHRS, YFSETQ. This CDR3 spans 14 amino acids. The CDR3 nucleotides are TGCGCCAGCAGCTACGGACAGGGGGACTCCGAGCAGTACTTC. It is translated as CASSYGQGDSEQYF.

J is TRBJ2-7 and V is TRBV30; D is unresolved. This CDR3 region has 13 residues. V was trimmed by 2 bases and J by 0 bases, leaving 8 bases between them. CDR1 is GTSNPN and CDR2 is SVGIG in the germline V gene (reference sequence). The CDR3 region is CAWSTFNSYEQYF. The CDR3 DNA sequence: TGTGCCTGGAGTACTTTTAACTCCTACGAGCAGTACTTC.

The rearrangement uses TRBV7-3 and TRBJ2-2, with D tentatively TRBD2 (6 bases). Deletions cut 1 base from V and 4 bases from J, with 10 bases between. The germline gives CDR1 SGHTA, CDR2 FQGTGA. The CDR3 length is 15 residues. CDR3 sequence reads: CASSLRGGFTGELFF. DNA for the CDR3: TGTGCCAGCAGCTTAAGGGGAGGTTTCACCGGGGAGCTGTTTTTT.

The CDR3: CTSSRGQWDQPQHF. The CDR3 DNA follows: TGCACCAGCAGCCGAGGACAGTGGGATCAGCCCCAGCATTTT. The J gene is TRBJ1-5, the V gene TRBV1; the table calls TRBD1, which could not be checked here. TRBV1 is reported as a pseudogene. The CDR3 is made up of 14 amino acids.

This chain joins TRBV14 and TRBJ1-3; D remains unclear. The germline V and J ends were trimmed by 3 bases and 0 bases, with 9 bases remaining between them. Germline loops: CDR1 SGHDN, CDR2 FVKESK. There are 15 residues in the CDR3. DNA for the CDR3: TGTGCCAGCAGCCAGCGGCCCTTCTCTGGAAACACCATATATTTT. It encodes CASSQRPFSGNTIYF.

The rearrangement uses TRBV7-3 and TRBJ2-3; D not resolved. Germline V gene sequence: CDR1 SGHTA, CDR2 FQGTGA. CDR3 length equals 12 residues. V shed 5 bases and J shed 4 bases, with 7 bases lying between them. CDR3 DNA: TGTGCCAGCAGCAACTACGCAGATACGCAGTATTTT. This translates into CASSNYADTQYF.

V gene TRBV15 combines with J gene TRBJ2-1; TRBD2 agrees at 8 bases. This CDR3 has 17 residues. CDR1 and CDR2 (germline): LNHNV, YYDKDF (reference sequence). The V gene end was trimmed by 0 bases and the J gene end by 1 base; junction bases not matched to a gene: 5. CDR3 protein: CATSRDPLAESYNEQFF. In DNA form, the CDR3 reads TGTGCCACCAGCAGAGATCCACTAGCGGAGTCCTACAATGAGCAGTTCTTC.

The V and J genes are TRBV7-3 and TRBJ2-3, with 7 bases lining up with TRBD1. The CDR3 loop spans 14 amino acids. The J segment lost 0 bases and the V segment lost 4 bases, leaving 1 base of the junction unmatched. Germline V gives CDR1 SGHTA, CDR2 FQGTGA. DNA of the CDR3: TGTGCCAGCAGCTCGACAGGGAGCACAGATACGCAGTATTTT. Translated, it gives CASSSTGSTDTQYF.

V is TRBV7-8 and J is TRBJ2-1, with D maybe TRBD2 (6 bases). Germline assignment: CDR1 SGHVS and CDR2 FQNEAQ. The length of the CDR3 is 15 residues. The germline V and J ends were trimmed by 4 bases and 9 bases, with 19 bases remaining between them. For the CDR3, the DNA is TGTGCCAGCAGCTCATCCGGGACTCTCTACGGTGAGCAGTTCTTC. This encodes CASSSSGTLYGEQFF.

V is TRBV6-1 and J is TRBJ2-3, with D perhaps TRBD1 (5 bases). CDR3 length: 13 amino acids. Germline lookup yields CDR1 MNHNS and CDR2 SASEGT. V shed 9 bases and J shed 0 bases, with 10 bases lying between them. The CDR3, as DNA: TGTGCCAGTGACAGACTGAGCACAGATACGCAGTATTTT. It specifies CASDRLSTDTQYF.

The chain recombines TRBV25-1 with TRBJ2-1, with D possibly TRBD1 on 5 matching bases. The V end lost 5 bases, the J end lost 8 bases, and 16 bases lay between the germline ends. Germline CDR1 is MGHDK and CDR2 is SYGVNS. This CDR3 has 14 residues. The CDR3 nucleotides are TGTGCCAGCAGTCGTCAGGGTTCTTTCGATGAGCAGTTCTTC. Amino acid sequence: CASSRQGSFDEQFF.

As to this clone: This specimen includes other DNA sequences encoding the same CDR3. The chain is built from TRBV9 and TRBJ2-1; TRBD2 matches 10 bases. Trimming cost V 0 bases and J 2 bases; bases outside gene matches: 2. CDR1 and CDR2 from the germline V gene are SGDLS and YYNGEE. The CDR3 runs 16 residues. The CDR3 loop reads CASSVGGLATYNEQFF. As DNA, the CDR3 is TGTGCCAGCAGCGTAGGGGGACTAGCGACCTACAATGAGCAGTTCTTC. Variable domain in full (rest from reference TRBV9 and TRBJ2-1): DSGVTQTPKHLITATGQRVTLRCSPRSGDLSVYWYQQSLDQGLQFLIQYYNGEERAKGNILERFSAQQFPDLHSELNLSSLELGDSALYFCASSVGGLATYNEQFFGPGTRLTVL.

The chain joins TRBV5-1 to TRBJ2-3, with TRBD2 matching 7 bases. Germline V lookup: CDR1 SGHRS, CDR2 YFSETQ. The CDR3 length is 17 residues. Trimming cost V 2 bases and J 3 bases; bases outside gene matches: 12. The DNA for the CDR3 is TGCGCCAGCAGCTTTTCGTGGGGGGGAGGAAAAACAGATACGCAGTATTTT. Translation: CASSFSWGGGKTDTQYF.

The chain combines TRBV5-1 with TRBJ2-7; no clear D gene. The CDR3 totals 14 residues. The V end lost 2 bases, the J end lost 0 bases, and 9 bases lay between the germline ends. Germline-derived CDR1 and CDR2 are SGHRS and YFSETQ. The CDR3 DNA is TGCGCCAGCAGCTTTGACCGCGGCTCCTACGAGCAGTACTTC. It yields the protein CASSFDRGSYEQYF.

The V call is TRBV7-9, the J call TRBJ2-5, with D possibly TRBD1 on 5 matching bases. The CDR3 contains 14 residues. V lost 5 bases and J 0 bases, leaving 10 bases between the germline ends. Germline CDR1 SEHNR, CDR2 FQNEAQ (reference sequence). CDR3 amino acids: CASSLSGHQETQYF. CDR3 sequence (DNA): TGTGCCAGCAGCCTATCAGGGCACCAAGAGACCCAGTACTTC.

This clone was recorded a few times. The chain combines TRBV20-1 with TRBJ2-1; D not resolved. Germline CDR1 reads DFQATT; CDR2 reads SNEGSKA (reference sequence). The CDR3 is made up of 10 amino acids. V was trimmed by 5 bases and J by 12 bases, leaving 11 bases between them. The CDR3 loop reads CSAQRAPQFF. CDR3 DNA: TGCAGTGCTCAGCGAGCTCCGCAGTTCTTC.

This chain connects TRBV18 to TRBJ2-7; possible D gene TRBD1, 6 bases. Germline lookup yields CDR1 KGHSH and CDR2 LQKENI. V lost 3 bases and J lost 7, with 19 bases in between. There are 15 residues in the CDR3. CDR3 DNA: TGTGCCAGCTCACCTCGCGCAGGGGCGTCGGGAGAGCAGTACTTC. Translation gives CASSPRAGASGEQYF.

The chain employs TRBV5-1 and TRBJ2-7, with 10 bases fitting TRBD1. Germline CDR1 reads SGHRS; CDR2 reads YFSETQ. The CDR3 consists of 15 residues. J was trimmed by 3 bases and V by 0 bases; bases with no gene match: 3. This CDR3 reads CASSLEWTGGYEQYF. The CDR3 coding sequence is TGCGCCAGCAGCTTGGAGTGGACAGGGGGCTACGAGCAGTACTTC.

The chain is built from TRBV27 and TRBJ2-7; 13 nucleotides line up with TRBD2. Germline CDR1 is MNHEY and CDR2 is SMNVEV (reference sequence). The CDR3 is 17 amino acids. V gave up 0 bases and J gave up 3 bases; unmatched junction bases: 5. CDR3 region: CASSLSGLAGNFYEQYF. Here the CDR3 DNA reads TGTGCCAGCAGTTTATCGGGACTAGCGGGAAACTTCTACGAGCAGTACTTC.